There are many counts of the clone carrying this T cell receptor beta chain. Antigen: not known. This sample is drawn from a study of blood T cells in healthy people across ages. Broader study findings: Percentage of naive T cells showed a strong correlation with TCR beta diversity. Age advanced and TCR beta diversity per million T cells fell, roughly linearly.

A second PCR of roughly 7 to 11 cycles used a sample-barcoded 5' primer and a J-beta primer mix. One entry per CDR3 protein, called by TCRdb with MiXCR from the 5' RACE reads. The sample gives about 640,000 distinct CDR3 sequences, about 30% of which show up once; 15% to 18% is in the top ten. Those donating, healthy Caucasian individuals from Russia, were aged roughly 6 to 90. Each individual donor underwent a draw of approximately 9.6 milliliters of peripheral blood. Specimen: blood. This TCR came from an elderly woman in good health.

The CDR3 bases are TGCAGCGGGCGGGCGGGGGGCACAGATACGCAGTATTTT. Protein: CSGRAGGTDTQYF. The chain carries TRBV29-1 and TRBJ2-3, with TRBD2 identical over 7 bases. Germline V gene lookup returns CDR1 SQVTM and CDR2 ANQGSEA. V lost 7 bases and J lost 1; bases outside the gene matches: 5. The length of the CDR3 is 13 residues.